The clone carrying this TCR beta chain has only a few counts. Its antigen is not known. The sample belongs to a study of cytomegalovirus exposure and HLA in healthy donors. Study overall: Among the roughly 430 genotyped donors, 81% were placed in the Caucasian-associated ancestry cluster. General study results and limits: Among immune exposure information, only CMV serostatus was available. The study recorded about 150 TCR beta chains that were cytomegalovirus-associated.

The CDR3 runs to 11 residues. V gave up 4 bases and J gave up 13 bases, with 12 bases separating them. Germline V gene sequence: CDR1 SGHDT, CDR2 YYEEEE. The PCR contained 60 Vbeta and 13 Jbeta primers. Here immunoSEQ multiplex PCR was the method, and the copy in TCRdb shows in-frame clones only, minus some. The table has about 180,000 clones, about 79% seen once; the top ten hold around 1.2%. The receptor was isolated from a girl aged 2 to 9 in good health and CMV-seropositive. Source material: PBMCs. The rearrangement links TRBV5-6 to TRBJ2-1; possible D gene TRBD1, 5 bases. The chain's CDR3 is CASSGDSRQFF. CDR3 nucleotides: TGTGCCAGCAGCGGCGACAGTCGACAGTTCTTC. The full variable domain, completed using reference TRBV5-6 and TRBJ2-1, is DAGVTQSPTHLIKTRGQQVTLRCSPKSGHDTVSWYQQALGQGPQFIFQYYEEEERQRGNFPDRFSGHQFPNYSSELNVNALLLGDSALYLCASSGDSRQFFGPGTRLTVL.